Following are 32 T cell receptor beta chains from one sample sequenced in a study of blood T cells in healthy people across ages. Using a J-beta primer mix together with a sample-barcoded 5' primer, a second PCR was run for about 6 to 12 cycles. TCRdb used MiXCR to reprocess the 5' RACE reads, holding one entry per CDR3 protein. The table records about 720,000 distinct CDR3 sequences, 22% of them present only once. The specimen sequenced was blood. The receptors were gathered from a man between 65 and 85 years old in good health.

This clonotype was seen repeatedly, ten times or more. V usage is TRBV4-1 and J usage is TRBJ2-5; D is unclear. This CDR3 is 15 amino acids long. V was trimmed by 0 bases and J by 5 bases, leaving 13 bases between them. Germline V lookup: CDR1 MGHRA, CDR2 YSYEKL. The CDR3 protein is CASSQDPATFETQYF. DNA of the CDR3: TGCGCCAGCAGCCAAGACCCAGCTACCTTTGAGACCCAGTACTTC.

The chain employs TRBV28 and TRBJ1-1; possibly TRBD1 for D (5 bases). Germline values: CDR1 MDHEN, CDR2 SYDVKM. The CDR3 loop spans 15 amino acids. V gave up 7 bases and J gave up 0 bases, with 15 bases separating them. The CDR3 sequence is CASIQTGPMNTEAFF. CDR3 nucleotide sequence: TGTGCCAGCATCCAGACGGGACCCATGAACACTGAAGCTTTCTTT. Combining the CDR3 with reference TRBV28 and TRBJ1-1 gives the whole variable domain DVKVTQSSRYLVKRTGEKVFLECVQDMDHENMFWYRQDPGLGLRLIYFSYDVKMKEKGDIPEGYSVSREKKERFSLILESASTNQTSMYLCASIQTGPMNTEAFFGQGTRLTVV.

This clonotype was counted a few times. The chain recombines TRBV20-1 with TRBJ1-1; maybe TRBD1 (6 bases). CDR3 size: 15 residues. Germline CDR1 and CDR2: DFQATT and SNEGSKA (reference sequence). V shed 2 bases and J shed 1 base, with 14 bases lying between them. CDR3 residues: CSARTTGSGNTEAFF. The DNA for the CDR3 is TGCAGTGCTAGAACTACAGGGTCGGGGAACACTGAAGCTTTCTTT.

This clonotype showed up just a few times. The V and J genes are TRBV12-3 or TRBV12-4 and TRBJ1-1; the D gene is possibly TRBD1 (6 bases). CDR3 size: 14 residues. The V and J ends lost 5 bases and 0 bases respectively, with 10 bases between them. The CDR3 nucleotides are TGTGCCAGCAGTACAGGGATGGTGAACACTGAAGCTTTCTTT. Protein: CASSTGMVNTEAFF.

This chain joins TRBV29-1 and TRBJ2-1; D call uncertain. Trimming stripped 4 bases from V and 4 bases from J, with 11 bases between. The length of the CDR3 is 13 residues. The germline gives CDR1 SQVTM, CDR2 ANQGSEA. Here the CDR3 reads CSVGPLTYNEQFF. DNA for the CDR3: TGCAGCGTTGGGCCTTTAACTTACAATGAGCAGTTCTTC.

This clonotype has more than one count but fewer than ten. The V and J genes are TRBV15 and TRBJ2-5, with 10 nucleotides matching TRBD2. The DNA end is a closer match to TRBJ2-1, so the J assignment may be wrong. The CDR3 spans 15 residues. The V gene's germline CDR1 is LNHNV and CDR2 YYDKDF (reference sequence). The CDR3 sequence is CATSRELAGTNEQFF. Written as DNA, the CDR3 is TGTGCCACCAGCAGAGAACTAGCGGGGACCAATGAGCAGTTCTTC.

The chain combines TRBV5-1 with TRBJ1-1, with unresolved D. With 0 bases removed from V and 2 bases from J, the gap between germline ends came to 8 bases. The CDR3 sequence is 14 residues long. The germline V gene encodes CDR1 SGHRS and CDR2 YFSETQ. The CDR3 loop reads CASSLEWSNTEAFF. The CDR3 DNA is TGCGCCAGCAGCTTGGAATGGTCTAACACTGAAGCTTTCTTT.

This chain uses TRBV5-1 with TRBJ2-5, with TRBD2 as a possible D gene (6 bases). The CDR3 runs to 17 residues. V lost 1 base and J 6 bases, leaving 22 bases between the germline ends. Germline assignment: CDR1 SGHRS and CDR2 YFSETQ. The CDR3: CASSLSALFGRLQTQYF. The CDR3 coding sequence is TGCGCCAGCAGCTTGTCAGCGTTATTCGGGAGATTGCAGACCCAGTACTTC.

Of note for this clonotype: One end of the junction is discordant with germline, which a read error may explain. The V gene is TRBV29-1, the J gene TRBJ1-5, with D hard to call. Germline V gene data show CDR1 as SQVTM and CDR2 as ANQGSEA. This CDR3 has 13 amino acids. For the CDR3, the DNA is TGCAGCGTTGAAGTTGGTAGCCATCAGCCCCAGCATTTT. This translates into CSVEVGSHQPQHF.

The chain is built from TRBV20-1 and TRBJ1-2, with TRBD1 identical over 8 bases. Germline V gives CDR1 DFQATT, CDR2 SNEGSKA (reference sequence). The V gene end was trimmed by 5 bases and the J gene end by 2 bases; junction bases not matched to a gene: 4. The CDR3 is made up of 13 amino acids. DNA of the CDR3: TGCAGTGCTGGGACAGGACCGAACTATGGCTACACCTTC. Translating it yields CSAGTGPNYGYTF.

The chain links TRBV29-1 to TRBJ2-1; the D gene is possibly TRBD1 (6 bases). Trimming pared 3 bases from V and 5 bases from J, leaving 17 bases between. CDR1 is SQVTM, CDR2 ANQGSEA, per germline. This CDR3 comprises 15 residues. The CDR3 loop is CSVDSQGLLDNEQFF. The CDR3 bases are TGCAGCGTTGACTCGCAGGGGTTGCTCGACAATGAGCAGTTCTTC.

The gene calls are TRBV6-2 or TRBV6-3 and TRBJ2-5; 7 positions match TRBD2. This CDR3 comprises 16 residues. Germline CDR1 reads MNHEY; CDR2 reads SVGEGT. Trimming cost V 5 bases and J 2 bases; bases outside gene matches: 11. CDR3: CASSPTLTSAQETQYF. The DNA of the CDR3 is TGTGCCAGCAGTCCTACCCTAACTAGCGCTCAAGAGACCCAGTACTTC.

This chain joins TRBV29-1 and TRBJ1-2; D is ambiguous. CDR3 length: 11 residues. V shed 6 bases and J shed 13 bases, with 18 bases lying between them. Germline CDR1 is SQVTM and CDR2 is ANQGSEA. CDR3 nucleotides: TGCAGCGTCGCCACGCCTCGGATGGGCACCTTC. Its protein product is CSVATPRMGTF.

This clonotype was detected a few times. V is TRBV27 and J is TRBJ1-1, with a tentative D call TRBD1 (5 bases). The V gene lost 5 bases and the J gene lost 4 bases, with 14 bases spanning the gap. The germline CDR1 and CDR2 sequences are MNHEY and SMNVEV (reference sequence). This CDR3 comprises 14 residues. CDR3 protein: CASSPRVVGTEAFF. The CDR3 DNA reads TGTGCCAGCAGTCCCAGGGTAGTAGGCACTGAAGCTTTCTTT.

Here the CDR3 DNA reads TGTGCCTGGACAGGGGGTTACCAAGAGACCCAGTACTTC. Protein sequence: CAWTGGYQETQYF. J is TRBJ2-5 and V is TRBV30; 7 nucleotides line up with TRBD1. After removal of 4 bases from V and 0 bases from J, the junction contained 2 bases not matched to a gene. CDR3 length: 13 amino acids. CDR1 is GTSNPN and CDR2 is SVGIG in the germline V gene (reference sequence).

This chain connects TRBV6-5 to TRBJ1-1; D is possibly TRBD1 (5 bases). The CDR3 spans 15 residues. Germline V gives CDR1 MNHEY, CDR2 SVGAGI. V dropped 5 bases and J dropped 1 base, with 14 bases sitting between them. CDR3 sequence reads: CASSTNRDANTEAFF. CDR3 DNA sequence: TGTGCCAGCAGTACAAACCGGGACGCGAACACTGAAGCTTTCTTT.

This clonotype was detected only a few times. The chain links TRBV28 to TRBJ1-2; the D is unclear. CDR1 is MDHEN, CDR2 SYDVKM, per germline. Trimming took 5 bases from V and 1 from J, leaving 14 bases between them. The CDR3 covers 15 residues. The CDR3 sequence: CASSPYRGSNYGYTF. The CDR3 DNA sequence: TGTGCCAGCAGTCCCTACAGAGGCAGTAACTATGGCTACACCTTC.

J is TRBJ2-5 and V is TRBV25-1; the D call may be TRBD1 or TRBD2 (5 bases each). The J call is in doubt because the DNA end fits TRBJ2-1 better. Germline CDR1 is MGHDK and CDR2 is SYGVNS. The CDR3 totals 11 residues. CDR3 DNA: TGTGCCAGCAGTGATCCGGGACCTCAGTTCTTC. It translates to CASSDPGPQFF.

This clonotype was counted a few times. The V and J genes are TRBV29-1 and TRBJ1-2; possible D gene TRBD1, 6 bases. V was trimmed by 1 base and J by 6 bases, leaving 18 bases between them. CDR3 length: 15 residues. Germline V gene sequence: CDR1 SQVTM, CDR2 ANQGSEA. CDR3 sequence: CSVEGLGGGVDGYTF. In DNA, the CDR3 is TGCAGCGTTGAAGGTCTTGGGGGGGGCGTCGATGGCTACACCTTC.

This clonotype showed up just once. The chain has TRBV28 and TRBJ1-5; possible D gene TRBD1, 6 bases. V lost 5 bases and J lost 3, with 11 bases in between. Germline V gene lookup returns CDR1 MDHEN and CDR2 SYDVKM. The CDR3 is 14 amino acids. In DNA form, the CDR3 reads TGTGCCAGCAGTCTAAGACAGGCCAATCAGCCCCAGCATTTT. This sequence encodes CASSLRQANQPQHF. Combining the CDR3 with reference TRBV28 and TRBJ1-5 gives the whole variable domain DVKVTQSSRYLVKRTGEKVFLECVQDMDHENMFWYRQDPGLGLRLIYFSYDVKMKEKGDIPEGYSVSREKKERFSLILESASTNQTSMYLCASSLRQANQPQHFGDGTRLSIL.

This clonotype has just a few counts. The chain carries TRBV10-3 and TRBJ2-1; either TRBD1 or TRBD2 may supply D (5 bases each). V was pared by 4 bases and J by 0 bases, with 10 bases between. Germline V lookup: CDR1 ENHRY, CDR2 SYGVKD. This CDR3 has 15 residues. CDR3 in amino acids: CAISGDEGSYNEQFF. The CDR3 region has the DNA TGTGCCATCAGTGGGGACGAGGGCTCCTACAATGAGCAGTTCTTC.

The chain employs TRBV3-1 and TRBJ1-5; TRBD1 is a possible D gene (5 bases). The V gene lost 0 bases and the J gene lost 6 bases, with 6 bases spanning the gap. This CDR3 spans 13 amino acids. Germline CDR1 and CDR2: LGHDT and YNNKEL (reference sequence). CDR3 in amino acids: CASSQEGGQPQHF. DNA of the CDR3: TGTGCCAGCAGCCAAGAGGGGGGTCAGCCCCAGCATTTT. Based on the CDR3 plus reference TRBV3-1 and TRBJ1-5, the full variable domain is DTAVSQTPKYLVTQMGNDKSIKCEQNLGHDTMYWYKQDSKKFLKIMFSYNNKELIINETVPNRFSPKSPDKAHLNLHINSLELGDSAVYFCASSQEGGQPQHFGDGTRLSIL.

This clonotype was observed once. This chain uses TRBV20-1 with TRBJ1-5; no firm D call. From germline, CDR1 is DFQATT and CDR2 SNEGSKA (reference sequence). This CDR3 is built from 14 residues. V lost 3 bases and J lost 4, with 13 bases in between. Here the CDR3 reads CSASASSGNQPQHF. The CDR3 coding sequence is TGCAGTGCTAGTGCCAGTTCGGGTAATCAGCCCCAGCATTTT.

This clonotype was observed a handful of times. V and J are TRBV28 and TRBJ1-5; weak D call: TRBD1 (6 bases). The CDR3 is 15 amino acids. The germline V gene has CDR1 MDHEN and CDR2 SYDVKM. The ends were cut back, 6 bases at V and 4 bases at J, with 16 bases in the middle. CDR3 sequence (DNA): TGTGCCAGCAGCCGATCGGGACACCCGAATCAGCCCCAGCATTTT. This gives the protein CASSRSGHPNQPQHF. The whole variable domain, remainder taken from reference TRBV28 and TRBJ1-5, is DVKVTQSSRYLVKRTGEKVFLECVQDMDHENMFWYRQDPGLGLRLIYFSYDVKMKEKGDIPEGYSVSREKKERFSLILESASTNQTSMYLCASSRSGHPNQPQHFGDGTRLSIL.

The CDR3 protein is CAIGTSGRNNEQFF. The CDR3 DNA reads TGTGCCATCGGGACTAGCGGGAGAAATAATGAGCAGTTCTTC. The chain couples TRBV10-3 to TRBJ2-1; 14 bases are shared with TRBD2. The CDR3 is 14 amino acids. Germline lookup yields CDR1 ENHRY and CDR2 SYGVKD. J gave up 7 bases and V 8 bases, and 4 bases lay outside the gene matches.

The sample holds a few counts of this clonotype. The rearrangement joins TRBV4-1 to TRBJ1-1; a possible D gene is TRBD1 (5 bases). The CDR3 has 13 amino acids. CDR1 is MGHRA, CDR2 YSYEKL, per germline. Between the trimmed V and J ends, which lost 0 bases and 8 bases, there was a span of 10 bases. The CDR3 reads CASSQDWTKEAFF. In nucleotides, the CDR3 is TGCGCCAGCAGCCAAGATTGGACAAAAGAAGCTTTCTTT.

Comment on this clonotype: At one boundary the junction diverges from the germline segment, which might be a read error. The chain has TRBV12-3 or TRBV12-4 and TRBJ2-7, with TRBD2 matching over 8 bases. The CDR3 length is 16 residues. This CDR3 is CASILAWRGATAEQYF. The CDR3, as DNA: TGTGCCAGCATTTTAGCGTGGCGGGGGGCCACGGCCGAGCAGTACTTC.

The table lists this clonotype with many counts. The rearrangement joins TRBV27 to TRBJ2-3, with TRBD1 matching 8 bases. Trimming took 6 bases from V and 0 from J; bases not matched to a gene: 11. CDR3 size: 17 residues. The germline gives CDR1 MNHEY, CDR2 SMNVEV (reference sequence). CDR3 in DNA: TGTGCCAGCAGCGAACACCCAGGGGGCAGGAGCACAGATACGCAGTATTTT. Its protein product is CASSEHPGGRSTDTQYF.

Concerning this clonotype: As the CDR3 is not closed by the conserved phenylalanine or tryptophan, this likely results from a read error. The chain links TRBV12-3 or TRBV12-4 to TRBJ2-3; 10 bases are a match to TRBD2. V trimming: 10 bases; J trimming: 4 bases; junction bases outside the gene matches: 11. This CDR3 spans 15 amino acids. CDR3 protein: CATDPLAGAADTQYL. In DNA form, the CDR3 reads TGTGCCACCGACCCCCTAGCGGGGGCTGCAGATACGCAGTATTTA.

This clonotype was counted only a few times. The rearrangement uses TRBV20-1 and TRBJ2-5; D unresolved. This CDR3 is 14 amino acids long. The ends were cut back, 0 bases at V and 6 bases at J, with 14 bases in the middle. CDR1 and CDR2 (germline): DFQATT, SNEGSKA (reference sequence). The CDR3 DNA sequence: TGCAGTGCTAGAGATAGGACCTTCGGGCAGACCCAGTACTTC. Translated, it gives CSARDRTFGQTQYF.

This chain uses TRBV6-2 or TRBV6-3 with TRBJ1-1; D remains ambiguous. The CDR3 runs 12 residues. The V end was cut by 7 bases, the J end by 4 bases, with 10 bases between. CDR1 and CDR2 (germline): MNHEY, SVGEGT. CDR3 sequence reads: CASIAGVTEAFF. DNA for the CDR3: TGTGCCAGCATCGCAGGAGTCACTGAAGCTTTCTTT.

This clonotype turned up a few times. This chain links TRBV27 with TRBJ2-7; possibly TRBD1 for D (7 bases). V lost 6 bases and J 0 bases, leaving 15 bases between the germline ends. CDR1 and CDR2 (germline): MNHEY, SMNVEV (reference sequence). This CDR3 is 15 amino acids long. This CDR3 reads CASRGGQSPSYEQYF. The CDR3 bases are TGTGCCAGCAGGGGGGGACAGAGCCCCTCCTACGAGCAGTACTTC.